The entry below describes one T cell receptor (beta chain). This sample is drawn from a study of blood T cell repertoires in COVID-19. About the study: Donors in the United States, Italy and Spain gave samples during acute or convalescent COVID-19. From T cells, B-cell-depleted T cells, or PBMCs came the material, which was cDNA or gDNA.

CDR1 is MDHEN, CDR2 SYDVKM, per germline. This CDR3 region has 14 residues. V was clipped by 6 bases and J by 2 bases, with 13 bases between them. As handled by the study authors: Reference gene primer amplification gave estimated nucleated cell counts. Sequencing used immunoSEQ multiplex PCR; TCRdb keeps in-frame clones, though not all of them. That table is the source of V, J and clone size, and D and trimming were worked out from the DNA. The repertoire consists of 120,000 or so clones, with about 80% occurring once and the leading ten covering about 25%. Sequencing used peripheral blood. The V gene is TRBV28, the J gene TRBJ1-2, with D tentatively TRBD1 (6 bases). The source of this sequence is a human donor in a cohort sampled during active COVID-19. The CDR3 bases are TGTGCCAGCAGCACCGAACAGGGAAACTATGGCTACACCTTC. It is translated as CASSTEQGNYGYTF.